A selection of T cell receptor beta chains follows, all from one sample in a study of shared clonotypes between healthy human individuals. Method: immunoSEQ multiplex PCR; TCRdb's copy keeps in-frame clones and lacks some. The sample carries millions of clones, approximately 95% recorded once. The source material was naive CD4+ T cells from PBMCs. The source is a man between 18 and 29 years old in good health. Some clones in this sample may be carry-over from other donors' samples. Each CDR3 is given with its conserved first and last residue. The order of the fields is CDR3 length, J gene, V gene, D gene, CDR3 DNA, CDR3 protein. A D gene is named only where the DNA matches it firmly.

>15|TRBJ1-2|TRBV5-1|TRBD1
TGCGCCAGCAGCAAGCAGGGGACAGAACTCTATGGCTACACCTTC
CASSKQGTELYGYTF
>15|TRBJ1-4|TRBV7-9|-
TGTGCCAGCAGCTTAGCAGGAGGAACTAATGAAAAACTGTTTTTT
CASSLAGGTNEKLFF
>13|TRBJ2-7|TRBV25-1|-
TGTGCCAGCAGTGAGGGACTTCTCTACGAGCAGTACTTC
CASSEGLLYEQYF
>17|TRBJ2-3|TRBV6-1|TRBD2
TGTGCCAGCAGTGCCTTATCTAGCGGGCCTCGCACAGATACGCAGTATTTT
CASSALSSGPRTDTQYF
>16|TRBJ2-2|TRBV6-1|-
TGTGCCAGCAGTGACCTTGGTGGTCCGAACACCGGGGAGCTGTTTTTT
CASSDLGGPNTGELFF
>12|TRBJ2-5|TRBV29-1|-
TGCAGCGGTGTGGACTGGATAGAGACCCAGTACTTC
CSGVDWIETQYF
>13|TRBJ2-4|TRBV5-1|-
TGCGCCAGCAGCTTGGGGGCTTCCACAATTCAGTACTTC
CASSLGASTIQYF
>16|TRBJ2-5|TRBV5-1|TRBD1
TGCGCCAGCAGCTACCGGGACAGGGAATTTAGGGAGACCCAGTACTTC
CASSYRDREFRETQYF
>14|TRBJ2-7|TRBV2|TRBD2
TGTGCCAGCAGTGGGCTAGCGGACTCCTACGAGCAGTACTTC
CASSGLADSYEQYF
>14|TRBJ2-2|TRBV5-6|-
TGTGCCAGCAGCGGTCGACCAGCAAGCGGGGAGCTGTTTTTT
CASSGRPASGELFF
>11|TRBJ2-5|TRBV6-1|-
TGTGCCAGCAGTGAAAAAGAGACCCAGTACTTC
CASSEKETQYF